This TCR beta chain comes out of a study of CD4 T cells in relation to SARS-CoV-2 and coronaviruses. Across the whole study: Of the patients, 7 or 8 were male, 4 female, two Hispanic.

Sorted naive or memory CD4+ cells met CEF peptides for around ten days. Repertoires were generated with immunoSEQ multiplex PCR, while TCRdb's copy carries only in-frame clones and drops some. The sample gives about 41,000 clones, approximately 81% of which show up once; approximately 4.5% is in the top ten. V was pared by 4 bases and J by 4 bases, with 11 bases between. CDR3 size: 14 residues. Germline V lookup: CDR1 LNHDA, CDR2 SQIVND (reference sequence). This clone showed up just once. The antigen remains unidentified. Material: naive CD4+ T cells from PBMCs, cultured in vitro. Subset here: naive CD4+ T cells isolated by negative enrichment. The chain links TRBV19 to TRBJ1-5; tentatively, D is TRBD1 (5 bases). This sequence originates from an adult with COVID-19. The DNA of the CDR3 is TGTGCCAGTAGTAGGTCCGGGGGTAATCAGCCCCAGCATTTT. This gives the protein CASSRSGGNQPQHF.